This record concerns one T cell receptor beta chain sequence. Its target is unknown. Germline V gene sequence: CDR1 SGHVS, CDR2 FNYEAQ. The trim removed 6 bases at V and 4 bases at J, leaving 8 bases unmatched. The CDR3 loop spans 14 amino acids. Primers for the PCR totalled 60 Vbeta and 13 Jbeta. The repertoire was sequenced with immunoSEQ multiplex PCR; TCRdb's copy has only in-frame clones and lacks some. Of 99,000 or so clones listed, over 80% are singletons. The entry originates in a study of cytomegalovirus exposure and HLA in healthy donors. Study context: Counted in an early data release were about 85 million unique TCRs from HLA-typed donors. The study's findings and limits: There were about 160 TCR beta chains listed as cytomegalovirus-associated. According to an earlier analysis, most TCR beta V segments yielded productive rearrangements about 87% or about 30% of the time. In a later analysis, common viral pathogens appeared linked to several of the most significant clusters.

Material: PBMCs. The receptor was derived from a man aged 25 to 45 in good health and CMV-seropositive. This chain connects TRBV7-6 to TRBJ2-7, with 8 bases fitting TRBD1. The CDR3 loop is CASSPGQGPYEQYF. The DNA of the CDR3 is TGTGCCAGCAGTCCCGGACAGGGACCGTACGAGCAGTACTTC.